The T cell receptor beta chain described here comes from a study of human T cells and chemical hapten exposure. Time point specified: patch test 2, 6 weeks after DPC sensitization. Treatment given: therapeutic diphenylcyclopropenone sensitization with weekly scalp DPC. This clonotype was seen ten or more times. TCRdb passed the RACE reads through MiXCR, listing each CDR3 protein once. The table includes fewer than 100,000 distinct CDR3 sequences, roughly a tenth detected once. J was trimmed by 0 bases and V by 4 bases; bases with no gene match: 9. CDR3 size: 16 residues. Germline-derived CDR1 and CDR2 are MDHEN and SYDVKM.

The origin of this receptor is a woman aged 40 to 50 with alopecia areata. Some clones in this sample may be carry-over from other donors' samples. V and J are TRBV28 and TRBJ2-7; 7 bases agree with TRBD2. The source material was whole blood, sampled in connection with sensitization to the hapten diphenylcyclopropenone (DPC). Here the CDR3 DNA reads TGTGCCAGCAGTTCTTGGGGAGCGGGGAACTCCTACGAGCAGTACTTC. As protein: CASSSWGAGNSYEQYF.